This T cell receptor beta chain comes out of a study of cytomegalovirus exposure and HLA in healthy donors. This CDR3 is 16 amino acids long. Trimming removed 7 bases from V and 3 bases from J; junction bases left unmatched: 8. Looked up from germline, CDR1 is SNHLY and CDR2 is FYNNEI. The PCR ran on 60 Vbeta and 13 Jbeta primers. Using immunoSEQ multiplex PCR, the repertoire was profiled, and TCRdb retains in-frame clones only, with some absent. This sample yields 100,000 to 150,000 clones, of which around 82% are seen a single time; roughly a tenth belongs to the top ten. The chain recombines TRBV2 with TRBJ2-1; 11 positions agree with TRBD1. The sample was PBMCs. The sequence came from a man aged 25 to 40 in good health and CMV-seropositive. This CDR3 reads CASTWVGQGDYNEQFF. CDR3 bases: TGTGCCAGCACCTGGGTGGGACAGGGGGACTACAATGAGCAGTTCTTC.